This T cell receptor (beta chain) was profiled in a study of CD8 T cells in ankylosing spondylitis. Whole-study results and caveats: According to the report, clones linked to the disease were significantly enriched in matched synovial fluid samples taken from ankylosing spondylitis patients. What appeared characteristic of ankylosing spondylitis blood was a TCR beta motif of several highly homologous variants.

J gave up 6 bases and V 2 bases, and 3 bases lay outside the gene matches. CDR3 size: 15 residues. CDR1 is SGDLS and CDR2 is YYNGEE in the germline V gene. Quantitative 5'-RACE with molecular barcodes produced the TCR beta libraries. TCRdb called the 5' RACE reads again in MiXCR, with one record for every CDR3 protein. The sample has roughly 13,000 distinct CDR3 sequences, under 3.5% seen once. This clonotype was counted many times. Its antigen is not identified. Sequencing was carried out using blood, either unsorted or a sorted T cell fraction (not recorded which). This sequence originates from a male donor with ankylosing spondylitis or in good health (not recorded which). The J gene is TRBJ2-1, the V gene TRBV9; 12 nucleotides line up with TRBD2. The CDR3: CASSVTSGRFNEQFF. The CDR3 DNA reads TGTGCCAGCAGCGTTACTAGCGGGAGGTTCAATGAGCAGTTCTTC.